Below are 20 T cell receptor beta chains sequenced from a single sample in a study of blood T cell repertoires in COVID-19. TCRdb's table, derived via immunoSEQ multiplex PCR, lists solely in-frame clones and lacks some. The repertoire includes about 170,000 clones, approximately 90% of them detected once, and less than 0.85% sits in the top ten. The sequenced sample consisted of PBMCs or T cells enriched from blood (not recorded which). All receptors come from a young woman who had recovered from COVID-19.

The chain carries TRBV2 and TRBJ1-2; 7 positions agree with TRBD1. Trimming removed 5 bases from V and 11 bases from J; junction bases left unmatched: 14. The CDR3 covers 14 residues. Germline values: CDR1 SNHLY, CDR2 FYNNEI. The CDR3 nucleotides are TGTGCCAGCAGTCGGGCAGGGGGATCTGTTGGATACACCTTC. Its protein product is CASSRAGGSVGYTF.

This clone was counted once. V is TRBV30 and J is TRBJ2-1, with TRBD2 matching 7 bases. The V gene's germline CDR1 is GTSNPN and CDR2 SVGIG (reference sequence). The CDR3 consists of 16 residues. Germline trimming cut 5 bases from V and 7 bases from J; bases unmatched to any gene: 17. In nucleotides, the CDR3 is TGTGCCTGGTCGACAGCGGGAAGGTTGGGATGGAATGAGCAGTTCTTC. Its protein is CAWSTAGRLGWNEQFF.

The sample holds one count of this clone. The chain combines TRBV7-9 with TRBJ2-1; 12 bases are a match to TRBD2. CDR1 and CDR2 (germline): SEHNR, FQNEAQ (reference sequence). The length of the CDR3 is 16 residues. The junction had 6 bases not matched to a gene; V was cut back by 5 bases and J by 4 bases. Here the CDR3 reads CASSPTSGRQYNEQFF. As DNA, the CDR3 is TGTGCCAGCAGCCCGACTAGCGGGAGACAGTACAATGAGCAGTTCTTC. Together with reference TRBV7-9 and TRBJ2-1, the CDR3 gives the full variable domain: DTGVSQNPRHKITKRGQNVTFRCDPISEHNRLYWYRQTLGQGPEFLTYFQNEAQLEKSRLLSDRFSAERPKGSFSTLEIQRTEQGDSAMYLCASSPTSGRQYNEQFFGPGTRLTVL.

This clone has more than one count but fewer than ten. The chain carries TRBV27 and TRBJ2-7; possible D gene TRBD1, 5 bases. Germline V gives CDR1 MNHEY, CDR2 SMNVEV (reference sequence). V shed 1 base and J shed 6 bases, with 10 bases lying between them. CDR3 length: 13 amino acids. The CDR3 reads CASSLLGATEQYF. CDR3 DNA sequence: TGTGCCAGCAGTTTATTAGGGGCGACCGAGCAGTACTTC.

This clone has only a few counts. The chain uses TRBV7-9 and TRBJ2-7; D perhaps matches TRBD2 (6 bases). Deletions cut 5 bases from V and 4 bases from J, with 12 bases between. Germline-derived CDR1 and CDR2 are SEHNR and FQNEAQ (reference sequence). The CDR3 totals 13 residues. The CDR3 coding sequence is TGTGCCAGCAGCCCCCTCCGGGAGTACGAGCAGTACTTC. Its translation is CASSPLREYEQYF.

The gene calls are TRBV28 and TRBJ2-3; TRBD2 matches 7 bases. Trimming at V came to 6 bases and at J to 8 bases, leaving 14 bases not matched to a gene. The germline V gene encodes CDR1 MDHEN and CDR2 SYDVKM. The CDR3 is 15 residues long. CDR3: CASRTSGEGRGTQYF. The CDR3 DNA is TGTGCCAGCAGGACCAGCGGGGAGGGCCGGGGTACGCAGTATTTT.

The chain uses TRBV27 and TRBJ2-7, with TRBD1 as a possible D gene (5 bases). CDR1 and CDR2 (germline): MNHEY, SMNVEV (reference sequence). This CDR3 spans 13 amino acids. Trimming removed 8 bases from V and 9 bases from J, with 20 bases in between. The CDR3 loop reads CASAIFGPQGQYF. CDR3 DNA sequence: TGTGCCAGCGCAATCTTTGGGCCCCAGGGGCAGTACTTC.

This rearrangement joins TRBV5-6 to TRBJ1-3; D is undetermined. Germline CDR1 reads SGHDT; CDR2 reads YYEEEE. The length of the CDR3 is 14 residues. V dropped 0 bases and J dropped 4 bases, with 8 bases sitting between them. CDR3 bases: TGTGCCAGCAGCTTGGTCCAGACAGGAAACACCATATATTTT. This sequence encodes CASSLVQTGNTIYF.

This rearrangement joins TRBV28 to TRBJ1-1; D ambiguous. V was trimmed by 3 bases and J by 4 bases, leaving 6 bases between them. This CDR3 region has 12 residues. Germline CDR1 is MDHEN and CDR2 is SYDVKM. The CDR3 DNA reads TGTGCCAGCAGTTTCCGCAGCACTGAAGCTTTCTTT. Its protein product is CASSFRSTEAFF.

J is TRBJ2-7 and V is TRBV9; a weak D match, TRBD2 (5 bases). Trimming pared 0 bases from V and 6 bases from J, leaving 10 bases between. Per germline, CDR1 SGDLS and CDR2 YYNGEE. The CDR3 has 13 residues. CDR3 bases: TGTGCCAGCAGCGTAGAAGGGAGCGGCGAGCAGTACTTC. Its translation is CASSVEGSGEQYF.

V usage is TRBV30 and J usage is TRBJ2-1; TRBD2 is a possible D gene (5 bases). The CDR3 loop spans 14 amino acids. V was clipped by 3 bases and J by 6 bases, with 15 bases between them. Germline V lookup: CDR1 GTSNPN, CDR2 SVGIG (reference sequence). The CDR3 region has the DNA TGTGCCTGGAGCCTCACCGGGATAACCAATGAGCAGTTCTTC. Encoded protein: CAWSLTGITNEQFF.

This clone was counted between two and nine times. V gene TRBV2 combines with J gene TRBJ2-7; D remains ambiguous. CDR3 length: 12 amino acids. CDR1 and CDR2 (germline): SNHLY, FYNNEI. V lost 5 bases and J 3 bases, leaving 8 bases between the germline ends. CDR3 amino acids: CASSPFVYEQYF. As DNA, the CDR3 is TGTGCCAGCAGTCCATTTGTCTACGAGCAGTACTTC. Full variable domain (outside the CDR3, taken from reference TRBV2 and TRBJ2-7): EPEVTQTPSHQVTQMGQEVILRCVPISNHLYFYWYRQILGQKVEFLVSFYNNEISEKSEIFDDQFSVERPDGSNFTLKIRSTKLEDSAMYFCASSPFVYEQYFGPGTRLTVT.

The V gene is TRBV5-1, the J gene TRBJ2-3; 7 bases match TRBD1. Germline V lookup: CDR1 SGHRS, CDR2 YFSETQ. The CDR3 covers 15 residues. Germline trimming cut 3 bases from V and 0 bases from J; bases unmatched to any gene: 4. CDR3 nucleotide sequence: TGCGCCAGCAGCTCGGGACAGCACAGCACAGATACGCAGTATTTT. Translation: CASSSGQHSTDTQYF.

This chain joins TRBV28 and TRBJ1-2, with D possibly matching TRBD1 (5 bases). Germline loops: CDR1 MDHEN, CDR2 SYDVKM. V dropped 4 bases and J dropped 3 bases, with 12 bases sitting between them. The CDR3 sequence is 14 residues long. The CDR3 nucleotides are TGTGCCAGCAGTTACTCAGGGAAGGACTATGGCTACACCTTC. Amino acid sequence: CASSYSGKDYGYTF.

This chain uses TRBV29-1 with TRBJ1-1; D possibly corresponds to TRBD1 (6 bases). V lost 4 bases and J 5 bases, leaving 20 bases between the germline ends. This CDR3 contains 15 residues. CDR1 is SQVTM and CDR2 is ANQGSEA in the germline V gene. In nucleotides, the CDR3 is TGCAGCGTTGCCCGAGATCAGGGGAGAGGGACTGAAGCTTTCTTT. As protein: CSVARDQGRGTEAFF.

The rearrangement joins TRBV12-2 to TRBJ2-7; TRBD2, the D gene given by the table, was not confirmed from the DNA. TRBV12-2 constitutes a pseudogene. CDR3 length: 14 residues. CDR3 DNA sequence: TGTGCAAGTCGCTTTGTTCTAGTCTTCTACGAGCAGTACTTC. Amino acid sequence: CASRFVLVFYEQYF.

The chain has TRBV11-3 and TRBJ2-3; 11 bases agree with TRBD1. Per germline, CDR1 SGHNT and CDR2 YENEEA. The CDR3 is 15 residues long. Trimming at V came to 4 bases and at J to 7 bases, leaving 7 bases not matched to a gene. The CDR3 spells CASSSSGTGGHTQYF. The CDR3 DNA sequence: TGTGCCAGCAGCTCTTCGGGGACAGGGGGGCATACGCAGTATTTT.

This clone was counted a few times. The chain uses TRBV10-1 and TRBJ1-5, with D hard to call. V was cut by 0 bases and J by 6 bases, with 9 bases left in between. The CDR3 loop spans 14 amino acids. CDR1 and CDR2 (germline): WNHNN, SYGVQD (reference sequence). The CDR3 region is CASSESGGGQPQHF. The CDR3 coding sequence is TGCGCCAGCAGTGAGTCTGGAGGAGGTCAGCCCCAGCATTTT.

CDR3 loop: CASSLDRGGEQYF. Here the CDR3 DNA reads TGTGCCAGCTCACTTGACAGGGGGGGCGAGCAGTACTTC. The rearrangement links TRBV18 to TRBJ2-7; 9 nucleotides align to TRBD1. Germline V CDR1 and CDR2: KGHSH, LQKENI. V was clipped by 4 bases and J by 6 bases; unmatched bases: 4. The CDR3 extends over 13 amino acids. The whole variable domain, filled in from reference TRBV18 and TRBJ2-7, reads NAGVMQNPRHLVRRRGQEARLRCSPMKGHSHVYWYRQLPEEGLKFMVYLQKENIIDESGMPKERFSAEFPKEGPSILRIQQVVRGDSAAYFCASSLDRGGEQYFGPGTRLTVT.

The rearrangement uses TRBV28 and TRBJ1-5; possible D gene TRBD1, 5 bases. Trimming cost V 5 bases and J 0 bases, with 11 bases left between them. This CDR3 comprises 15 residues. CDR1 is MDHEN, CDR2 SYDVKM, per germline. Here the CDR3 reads CASSTGGVSNQPQHF. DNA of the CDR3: TGTGCCAGCAGTACCGGAGGGGTTAGCAATCAGCCCCAGCATTTT.